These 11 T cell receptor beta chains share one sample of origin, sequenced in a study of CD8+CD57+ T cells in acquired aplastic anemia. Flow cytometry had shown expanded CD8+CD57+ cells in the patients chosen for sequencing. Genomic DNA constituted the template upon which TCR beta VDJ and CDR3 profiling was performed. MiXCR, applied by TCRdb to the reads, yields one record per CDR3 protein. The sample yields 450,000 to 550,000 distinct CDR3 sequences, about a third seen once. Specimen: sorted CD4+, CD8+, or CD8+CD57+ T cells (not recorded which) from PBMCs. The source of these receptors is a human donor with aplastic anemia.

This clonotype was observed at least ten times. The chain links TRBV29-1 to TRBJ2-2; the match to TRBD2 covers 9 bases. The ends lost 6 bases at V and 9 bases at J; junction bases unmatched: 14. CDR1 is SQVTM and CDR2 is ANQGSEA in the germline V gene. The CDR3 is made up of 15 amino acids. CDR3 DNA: TGCAGCGTCGCAAGCGGGGGGACCATAAAGAGGGAGCTGTTTTTT. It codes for CSVASGGTIKRELFF.

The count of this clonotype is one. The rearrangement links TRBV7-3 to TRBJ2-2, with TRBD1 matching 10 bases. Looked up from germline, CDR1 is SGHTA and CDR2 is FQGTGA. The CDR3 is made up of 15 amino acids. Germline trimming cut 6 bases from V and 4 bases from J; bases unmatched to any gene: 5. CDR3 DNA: TGTGCCAGCAGTTTGGACAGGGGGAGCACCGGGGAGCTGTTTTTT. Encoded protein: CASSLDRGSTGELFF.

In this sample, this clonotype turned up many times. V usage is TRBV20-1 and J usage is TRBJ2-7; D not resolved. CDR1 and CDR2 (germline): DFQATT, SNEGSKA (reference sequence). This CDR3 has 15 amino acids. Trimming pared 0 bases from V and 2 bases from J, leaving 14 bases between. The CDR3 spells CSARDRKINPYEQYF. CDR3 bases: TGCAGTGCTAGAGATCGAAAGATCAACCCCTACGAGCAGTACTTC.

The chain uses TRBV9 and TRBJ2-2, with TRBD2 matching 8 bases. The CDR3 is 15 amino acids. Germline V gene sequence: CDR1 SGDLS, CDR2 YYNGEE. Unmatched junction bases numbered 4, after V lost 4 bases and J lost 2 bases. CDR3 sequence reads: CASSRAGDNTGELFF. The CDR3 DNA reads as TGTGCCAGCAGCCGAGCGGGAGATAACACCGGGGAGCTGTTTTTT.

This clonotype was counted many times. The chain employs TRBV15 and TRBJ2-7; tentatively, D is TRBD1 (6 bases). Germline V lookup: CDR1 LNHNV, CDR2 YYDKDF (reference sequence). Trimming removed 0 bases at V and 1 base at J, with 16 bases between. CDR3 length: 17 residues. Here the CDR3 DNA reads TGTGCCACCAGCAGAGATACAGGGACCCTTATTTCCTACGAGCAGTACTTC. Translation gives CATSRDTGTLISYEQYF.

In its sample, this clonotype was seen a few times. CDR3 sequence reads: CASSVEGTGGFYEQYF. The CDR3 coding sequence is TGTGCCAGCAGCGTAGAAGGGACAGGGGGGTTCTACGAGCAGTACTTC. The V call is TRBV9, the J call TRBJ2-7; TRBD1 matches 11 bases. The length of the CDR3 is 16 residues. V trimming: 0 bases; J trimming: 3 bases; junction bases outside the gene matches: 5. Germline lookup yields CDR1 SGDLS and CDR2 YYNGEE.

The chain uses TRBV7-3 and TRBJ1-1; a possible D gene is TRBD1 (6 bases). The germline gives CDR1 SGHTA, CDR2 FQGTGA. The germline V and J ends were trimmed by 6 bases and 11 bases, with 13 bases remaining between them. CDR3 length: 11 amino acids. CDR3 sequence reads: CASSKDRFAFF. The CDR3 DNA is TGTGCCAGCAGTAAAGACAGGTTTGCTTTCTTT.

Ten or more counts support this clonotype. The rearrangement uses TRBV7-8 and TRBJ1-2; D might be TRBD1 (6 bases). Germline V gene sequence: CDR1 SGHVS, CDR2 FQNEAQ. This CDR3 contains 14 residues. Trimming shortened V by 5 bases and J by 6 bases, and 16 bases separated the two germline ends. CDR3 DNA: TGTGCCAGCAGCAAAACGGACAGTTGGGATGGCTACACCTTC. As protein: CASSKTDSWDGYTF.

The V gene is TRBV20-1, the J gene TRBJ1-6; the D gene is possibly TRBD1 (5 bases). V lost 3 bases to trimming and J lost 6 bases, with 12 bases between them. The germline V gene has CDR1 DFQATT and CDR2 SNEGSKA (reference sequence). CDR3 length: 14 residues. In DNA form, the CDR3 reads TGCAGTGCTAGGGGACCAGACCGTAATTCACCCCTCCACTTT. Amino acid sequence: CSARGPDRNSPLHF.

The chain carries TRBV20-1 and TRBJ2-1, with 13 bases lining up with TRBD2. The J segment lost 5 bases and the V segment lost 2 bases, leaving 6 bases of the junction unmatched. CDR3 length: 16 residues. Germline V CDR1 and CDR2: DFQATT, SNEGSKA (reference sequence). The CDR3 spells CSARLLAGGWNNEQFF. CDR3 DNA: TGCAGTGCTAGATTACTAGCGGGAGGGTGGAACAATGAGCAGTTCTTC.

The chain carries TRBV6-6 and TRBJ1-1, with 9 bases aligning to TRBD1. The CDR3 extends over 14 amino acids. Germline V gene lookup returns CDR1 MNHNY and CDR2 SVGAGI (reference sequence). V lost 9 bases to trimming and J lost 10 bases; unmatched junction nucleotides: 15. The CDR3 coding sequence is TGTGCCAGTCGCCTTGGGACAGGGCCCGAACGAGCTTTCTTT. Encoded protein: CASRLGTGPERAFF.